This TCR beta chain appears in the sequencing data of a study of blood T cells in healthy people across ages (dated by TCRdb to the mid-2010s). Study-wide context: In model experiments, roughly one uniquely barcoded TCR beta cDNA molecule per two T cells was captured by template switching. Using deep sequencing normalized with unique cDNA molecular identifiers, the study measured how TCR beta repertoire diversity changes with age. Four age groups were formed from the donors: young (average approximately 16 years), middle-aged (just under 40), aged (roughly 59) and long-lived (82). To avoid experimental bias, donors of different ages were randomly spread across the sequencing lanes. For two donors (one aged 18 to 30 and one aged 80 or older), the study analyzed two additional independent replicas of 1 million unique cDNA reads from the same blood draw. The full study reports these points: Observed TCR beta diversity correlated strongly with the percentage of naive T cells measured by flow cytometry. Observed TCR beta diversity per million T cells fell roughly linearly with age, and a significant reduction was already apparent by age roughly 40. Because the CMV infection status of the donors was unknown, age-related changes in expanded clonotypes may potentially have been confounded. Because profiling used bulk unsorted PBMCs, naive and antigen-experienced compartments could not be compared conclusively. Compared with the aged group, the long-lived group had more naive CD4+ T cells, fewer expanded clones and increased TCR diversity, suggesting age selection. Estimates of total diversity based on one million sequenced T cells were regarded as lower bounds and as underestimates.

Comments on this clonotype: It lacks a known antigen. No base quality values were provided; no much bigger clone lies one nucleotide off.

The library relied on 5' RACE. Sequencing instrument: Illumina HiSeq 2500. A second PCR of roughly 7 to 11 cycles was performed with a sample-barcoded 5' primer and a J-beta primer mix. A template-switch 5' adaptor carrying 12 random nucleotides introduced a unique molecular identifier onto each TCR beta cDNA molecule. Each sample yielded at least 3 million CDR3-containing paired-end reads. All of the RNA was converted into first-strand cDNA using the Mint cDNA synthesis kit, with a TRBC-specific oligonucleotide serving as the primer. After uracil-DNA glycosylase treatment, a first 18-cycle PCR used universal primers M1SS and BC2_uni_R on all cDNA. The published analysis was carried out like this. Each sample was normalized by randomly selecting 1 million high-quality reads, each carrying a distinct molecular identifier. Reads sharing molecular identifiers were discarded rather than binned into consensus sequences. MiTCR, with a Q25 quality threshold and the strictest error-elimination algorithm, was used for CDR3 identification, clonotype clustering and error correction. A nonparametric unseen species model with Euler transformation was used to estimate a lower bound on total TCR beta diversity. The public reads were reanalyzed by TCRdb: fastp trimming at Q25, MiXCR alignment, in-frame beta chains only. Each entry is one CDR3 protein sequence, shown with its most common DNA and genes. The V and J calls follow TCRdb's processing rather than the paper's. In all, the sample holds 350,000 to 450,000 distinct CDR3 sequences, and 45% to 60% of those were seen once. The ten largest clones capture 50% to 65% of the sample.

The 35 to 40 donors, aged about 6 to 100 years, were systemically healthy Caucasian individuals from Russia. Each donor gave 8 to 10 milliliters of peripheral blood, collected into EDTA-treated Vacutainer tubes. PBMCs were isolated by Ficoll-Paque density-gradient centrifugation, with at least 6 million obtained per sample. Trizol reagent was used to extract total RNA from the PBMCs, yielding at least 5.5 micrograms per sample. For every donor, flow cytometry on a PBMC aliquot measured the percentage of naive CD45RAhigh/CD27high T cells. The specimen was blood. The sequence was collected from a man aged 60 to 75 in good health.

The nucleotides are TGTGCCAGCAGCCAGGCGTCGGCGGACACTAGCACAGATACGCAGTATTTT. Its product reads: CASSQASADTSTDTQYF. Recombination connected TRBV28 to TRBJ2-3; 5 matching bases give a weak D call of TRBD1. CDR1 and CDR2 were assigned from the germline V gene as MDHEN and SYDVKM. At the junction V is shortened by 6 bases and J by 0 bases, with 19 bases in between. The CDR3 spans 17 residues, from the cysteine through the phenylalanine. The only DNA kept is the CDR3, 51 bases in frame from the first base.